The present T cell receptor beta chain was sequenced within a study of low-dose radiotherapy and immunotherapy resistance in tumors. Study-wide context: Ipilimumab 1 mg/kg every six weeks, together with nivolumab 240 mg every two weeks, was given intravenously to patients. The study administered intravenous cyclophosphamide at 200 mg/m2 every two weeks, one day ahead of radiation and immunotherapy.

Time point denoted: before trial treatment. Along with nivolumab and ipilimumab, donors received aspirin, low-dose cyclophosphamide and low-dose radiotherapy. This clonotype was detected ten times or more. Priming of first-strand cDNA relied on TRAV- and TRBV-specific primers (covering alpha and beta chains). The authors amplified TCRs for 20 to 25 PCR cycles with a constant-region primer and a V-primer adapter. Isolated mRNA underwent amplification by in vitro transcription. TCRdb processed the reads anew with MiXCR; each CDR3 protein has one entry. The sample holds 75,000 to 95,000 distinct CDR3 sequences, 8% to 10% seen once. The sequencing here drew on PBMCs, taken before treatment. The origin of this receptor is a male donor with prostate cancer.

The CDR3 DNA follows: TGCGCCAGCAGCCAAGAGATAGCGGGAGCCGGGGAGCTGTTTTTT. The encoded protein is CASSQEIAGAGELFF. The chain couples TRBV4-3 to TRBJ2-2; 9 bases are a match to TRBD2. V gave up 0 bases and J gave up 6 bases; unmatched junction bases: 2. The CDR3 loop spans 15 amino acids. Germline CDR1 LGHNA, CDR2 YSLEER.